The TCR beta chain described here comes from a study of CD8 T cells in ankylosing spondylitis. This clonotype occurred a few times. Its antigen is not known. The CDR3 contains 13 residues. Germline CDR1 DFQATT, CDR2 SNEGSKA (reference sequence). With 5 bases removed from V and 5 bases from J, the gap between germline ends came to 15 bases. Preparation of TCR beta libraries was done by quantitative 5'-RACE with molecular barcodes. Via MiXCR, TCRdb re-called the 5' RACE reads, giving one row per CDR3 protein. The sample gives some 840,000 distinct CDR3 sequences, about an eighth of which show up once; 0.51% is in the top ten. Study-wide results and caveats: Characteristic, it appeared, of ankylosing spondylitis blood was a TCR beta motif of fewer than 10 highly homologous variants. Disease-associated clones were reportedly significantly overrepresented in matched ankylosing spondylitis synovial fluid. Earlier work had already found some motif variants in reactive arthritis synovial fluid and blood. Disease-linked clones proved CD8+ and comparatively uncommon in peripheral blood.

The source is a male donor with ankylosing spondylitis. The chain employs TRBV20-1 and TRBJ1-2; perhaps TRBD1 as D (5 bases). Sequencing was done on a sample of blood, either unsorted or a sorted T cell fraction (not recorded which). DNA for the CDR3: TGCAGTGCTCCACCTACTGACAGTTATGGCTACACCTTC. Translating it yields CSAPPTDSYGYTF.